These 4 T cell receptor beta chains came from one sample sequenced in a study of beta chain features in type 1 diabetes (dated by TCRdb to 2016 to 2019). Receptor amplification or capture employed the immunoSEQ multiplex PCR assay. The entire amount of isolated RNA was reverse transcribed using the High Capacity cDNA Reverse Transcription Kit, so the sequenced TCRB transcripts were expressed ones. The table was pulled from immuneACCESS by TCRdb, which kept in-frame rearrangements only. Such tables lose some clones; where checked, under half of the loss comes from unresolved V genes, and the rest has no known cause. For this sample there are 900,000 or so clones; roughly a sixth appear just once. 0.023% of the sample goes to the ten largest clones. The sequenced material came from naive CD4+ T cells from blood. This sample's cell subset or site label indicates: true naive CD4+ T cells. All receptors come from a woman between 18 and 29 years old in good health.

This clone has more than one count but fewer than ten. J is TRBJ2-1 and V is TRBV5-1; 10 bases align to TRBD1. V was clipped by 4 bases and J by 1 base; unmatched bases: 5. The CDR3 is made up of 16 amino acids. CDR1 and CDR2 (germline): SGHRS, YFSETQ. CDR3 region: CASSLGQGSSYNEQFF. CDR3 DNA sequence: TGCGCCAGCAGCCTGGGACAGGGGTCTTCCTACAATGAGCAGTTCTTC.

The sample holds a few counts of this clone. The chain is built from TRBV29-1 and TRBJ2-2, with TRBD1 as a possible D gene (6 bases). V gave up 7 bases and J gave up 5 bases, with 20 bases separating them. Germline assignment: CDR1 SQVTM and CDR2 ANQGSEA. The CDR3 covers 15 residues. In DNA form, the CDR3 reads TGCAGCGCCGCAGGGCAGGGGACGCGGACCGGGGAGCTGTTTTTT. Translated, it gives CSAAGQGTRTGELFF.

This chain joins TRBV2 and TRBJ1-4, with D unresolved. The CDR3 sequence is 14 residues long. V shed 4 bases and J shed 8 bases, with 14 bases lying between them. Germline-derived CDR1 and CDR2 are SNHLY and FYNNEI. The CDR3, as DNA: TGTGCCAGCAGTGTCGGCTCCAGCCGGGAAAAACTGTTTTTT. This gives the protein CASSVGSSREKLFF.

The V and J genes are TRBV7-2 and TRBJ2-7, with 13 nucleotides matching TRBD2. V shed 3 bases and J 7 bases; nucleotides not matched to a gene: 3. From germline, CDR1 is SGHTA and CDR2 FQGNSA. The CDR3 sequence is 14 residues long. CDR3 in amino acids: CASSLRTSGGEQYF. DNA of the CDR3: TGTGCCAGCAGCTTGCGGACTAGCGGGGGAGAGCAGTACTTC.